This passage covers 32 T cell receptor beta chains from one sample sequenced in a study of blood T cell repertoires in COVID-19. The repertoire was sequenced with immunoSEQ multiplex PCR; TCRdb's copy has only in-frame clones and lacks some. Found here are about 110,000 clones, around 90% of them singletons; the top ten hold approximately 4.2%. Sequencing input: peripheral blood. The receptors derive from a woman aged 50 to 60 with acute or convalescent COVID-19.

Here the CDR3 DNA reads TGTGCCTGGAGCATCACAGGGATCTTACCCTACGAGCAGTACTTC. Residues: CAWSITGILPYEQYF. This chain uses TRBV30 with TRBJ2-7, with D tentatively TRBD1 (6 bases). CDR1 and CDR2 from the germline V gene are GTSNPN and SVGIG (reference sequence). V lost 3 bases and J lost 2, with 17 bases in between. The CDR3 covers 15 residues.

CDR3 DNA: TGTGCCAGCAGCCTGGGGAGGGGTGGTGAGCAGTACTTC. This gives the protein CASSLGRGGEQYF. This chain links TRBV5-6 with TRBJ2-7; 7 bases align to TRBD2. Germline CDR1 reads SGHDT; CDR2 reads YYEEEE. Germline trimming cut 4 bases from V and 7 bases from J; bases unmatched to any gene: 8. This CDR3 spans 13 amino acids.

The chain couples TRBV28 to TRBJ2-5; tentatively, D is TRBD2 (5 bases). Per germline, CDR1 MDHEN and CDR2 SYDVKM. This CDR3 is built from 17 residues. The V and J ends lost 4 bases and 1 base respectively, with 19 bases between them. CDR3: CASSSNIGRASQETQYF. As DNA, the CDR3 is TGTGCCAGCAGTTCAAATATCGGGCGGGCCTCCCAAGAGACCCAGTACTTC.

The V call is TRBV9, the J call TRBJ2-1; tentative D call: TRBD2 (6 bases). This CDR3 spans 15 amino acids. Germline lookup yields CDR1 SGDLS and CDR2 YYNGEE. The ends were cut back, 2 bases at V and 5 bases at J, with 14 bases in the middle. CDR3 loop: CASSVGTFSDNEQFF. The CDR3 DNA reads TGTGCCAGCAGCGTCGGGACTTTCTCTGACAATGAGCAGTTCTTC.

The chain uses TRBV5-1 and TRBJ2-7; possibly TRBD2 for D (6 bases). This CDR3 region has 13 residues. Germline V gives CDR1 SGHRS, CDR2 YFSETQ. V shed 0 bases and J shed 5 bases, with 9 bases lying between them. The CDR3 DNA is TGCGCCAGCAGCTTGGGGCCGGGGGACGAGCAGTACTTC. It translates to CASSLGPGDEQYF.

The chain recombines TRBV28 with TRBJ1-1, with 9 nucleotides matching TRBD1. Losses at the gene ends were 7 bases for V and 2 bases for J; bases not matched to a gene: 5. The length of the CDR3 is 14 residues. Germline V gene data show CDR1 as MDHEN and CDR2 as SYDVKM. CDR3 amino acids: CASTETGGNTEAFF. The CDR3 coding sequence is TGTGCCAGCACCGAAACAGGGGGCAACACTGAAGCTTTCTTT.

This clone was seen a single time. The chain recombines TRBV19 with TRBJ1-2; D is uncertain. From germline, CDR1 is LNHDA and CDR2 SQIVND (reference sequence). The V end was cut by 10 bases, the J end by 5 bases, with 14 bases between. The CDR3 is 12 residues long. The CDR3 loop reads CATYSIGYGYTF. CDR3 nucleotide sequence: TGTGCCACTTATAGCATAGGATATGGCTACACCTTC.

This sequence joins TRBV9 and TRBJ2-5; 7 positions agree with TRBD2. Germline V gene lookup returns CDR1 SGDLS and CDR2 YYNGEE. The ends lost 4 bases at V and 4 bases at J; junction bases unmatched: 7. The CDR3 spans 14 residues. Here the CDR3 reads CASSPSGAPETQYF. Here the CDR3 DNA reads TGTGCCAGCAGCCCAAGCGGGGCCCCAGAGACCCAGTACTTC.

The chain is built from TRBV10-2 and TRBJ1-5, with D possibly TRBD1 on 5 matching bases. Looked up from germline, CDR1 is WSHSY and CDR2 is SAAADI. The CDR3 has 16 residues. V lost 0 bases and J 2 bases, leaving 11 bases between the germline ends. In DNA, the CDR3 is TGCGCCAGCAGTGAGTCGGGCGGGGGGGGCAATCAGCCCCAGCATTTT. Amino acids: CASSESGGGGNQPQHF.

The V call is TRBV7-2, the J call TRBJ1-2, with TRBD1 as a possible D gene (6 bases). CDR3 size: 15 residues. The V and J ends lost 0 bases and 4 bases respectively, with 12 bases between them. The germline CDR1 and CDR2 sequences are SGHTA and FQGNSA. The CDR3 is CASSLAQGSTYGYTF. The CDR3 bases are TGTGCCAGCAGCTTAGCCCAGGGGTCTACCTATGGCTACACCTTC.

This chain uses TRBV3-1 (or the pseudogene TRBV3-2) with TRBJ2-3; D possibly corresponds to TRBD2 (6 bases). Germline values: CDR1 LGHDT, CDR2 YNNKEL (reference sequence). This CDR3 comprises 19 residues. Deletions cut 4 bases from V and 2 bases from J, with 25 bases between. The CDR3 here is CASSPKPLPLGGFTDTQYF. CDR3 sequence (DNA): TGTGCCAGCAGCCCTAAACCGCTCCCATTGGGGGGTTTCACAGATACGCAGTATTTT.

This sequence joins TRBV6-1 and TRBJ1-6, with TRBD1 matching over 8 bases. Germline trimming cut 4 bases from V and 6 bases from J; bases unmatched to any gene: 8. The germline CDR1 and CDR2 sequences are MNHNS and SASEGT. The CDR3 spans 16 residues. The CDR3: CASSAVGQGGNSPLHF. CDR3 coding DNA: TGTGCCAGCAGTGCCGTTGGACAGGGTGGTAATTCACCCCTCCACTTT.

The chain links TRBV19 to TRBJ2-1; D remains ambiguous. V shed 7 bases and J shed 10 bases, with 11 bases lying between them. The CDR3 is made up of 11 amino acids. CDR1 is LNHDA, CDR2 SQIVND, per germline (reference sequence). As DNA, the CDR3 is TGTGCCAGTACGTCCCGCCGGGAGCAGTTCTTC. This codes for CASTSRREQFF.

In its sample, this clone was seen a few times. V usage is TRBV6-5 and J usage is TRBJ1-2; TRBD1 agrees at 7 bases. The CDR3 is 14 amino acids. Germline assignment: CDR1 MNHEY and CDR2 SVGAGI. The V segment lost 7 bases and the J segment 2 bases; nucleotides outside the gene matches: 7. CDR3 nucleotide sequence: TGTGCCAGCACGTCCGGGACAGAAAACTATGGCTACACCTTC. Residues: CASTSGTENYGYTF.

The chain recombines TRBV6-5 with TRBJ1-1, with TRBD1 as a possible D gene (6 bases). CDR1 and CDR2 (germline): MNHEY, SVGAGI. Trimming took 4 bases from V and 0 from J, leaving 9 bases between them. The CDR3 totals 14 residues. The CDR3 loop is CASSFDRLNTEAFF. The CDR3 DNA is TGTGCCAGCAGTTTCGACAGGTTGAACACTGAAGCTTTCTTT.

The chain links TRBV7-9 to TRBJ2-4; D may be TRBD1 (6 bases). The CDR3 is 18 residues long. CDR1 and CDR2 from the germline V gene are SEHNR and FQNEAQ (reference sequence). V was pared by 2 bases and J by 2 bases, with 19 bases between. The CDR3 protein is CASSLSYPQGPTKNIQYF. In DNA, the CDR3 is TGTGCCAGCAGCTTAAGTTATCCCCAGGGGCCTACCAAAAACATTCAGTACTTC. The whole variable domain, filled in from reference TRBV7-9 and TRBJ2-4, reads DTGVSQNPRHKITKRGQNVTFRCDPISEHNRLYWYRQTLGQGPEFLTYFQNEAQLEKSRLLSDRFSAERPKGSFSTLEIQRTEQGDSAMYLCASSLSYPQGPTKNIQYFGAGTRLSVL.

V gene TRBV24-1 combines with J gene TRBJ2-1; 12 bases are shared with TRBD2. The CDR3 contains 17 residues. Germline V lookup: CDR1 KGHDR, CDR2 SFDVKD. Trimming cost V 3 bases and J 6 bases; bases outside gene matches: 8. The CDR3 sequence is CATSDAKLAGGTNEQFF. CDR3 nucleotide sequence: TGTGCCACCAGTGATGCAAAACTAGCGGGGGGAACCAATGAGCAGTTCTTC.

This sequence joins TRBV19 and TRBJ1-4; no clear D. Germline V gene data show CDR1 as LNHDA and CDR2 as SQIVND (reference sequence). CDR3 size: 16 residues. V gave up 3 bases and J gave up 6 bases, with 17 bases separating them. The CDR3 here is CASSMRGDRRDEKLFF. The CDR3 DNA sequence: TGTGCCAGTAGTATGCGGGGTGATCGGCGGGATGAAAAACTGTTTTTT.

The rearrangement links TRBV4-3 to TRBJ1-4, with 7 bases matching TRBD1. Germline CDR1 and CDR2: LGHNA and YSLEER. CDR3 length: 16 residues. Trimming at V came to 3 bases and at J to 4 bases, leaving 8 bases not matched to a gene. This chain's CDR3 is CASSHYSGTDNEKLFF. Here the CDR3 DNA reads TGCGCCAGCAGCCATTACTCCGGGACAGATAATGAAAAACTGTTTTTT.

This clone has just one count. The chain recombines TRBV20-1 with TRBJ2-1, with D maybe TRBD2 (6 bases). The germline gives CDR1 DFQATT, CDR2 SNEGSKA (reference sequence). The CDR3 totals 17 residues. V shed 3 bases and J shed 4 bases, with 22 bases lying between them. The CDR3 here is CSASELAVHTGYNEQFF. CDR3 coding DNA: TGCAGTGCTAGTGAATTAGCGGTTCACACGGGATACAATGAGCAGTTCTTC.

This clone has a single count. The chain uses TRBV25-1 and TRBJ2-7; TRBD1 agrees at 10 bases. This CDR3 has 14 residues. From germline, CDR1 is MGHDK and CDR2 SYGVNS. V dropped 6 bases and J dropped 6; count of bases not matched to a gene: 8. Here the CDR3 reads CASRPGTGVGEQYF. The CDR3 nucleotides are TGTGCCAGCAGGCCCGGGACAGGGGTTGGCGAGCAGTACTTC.

The rearrangement joins TRBV5-6 to TRBJ2-7; maybe TRBD1 (6 bases). Germline CDR1 reads SGHDT; CDR2 reads YYEEEE. Trimming took off 5 bases at V and 3 bases at J, with 15 bases between the two ends. The CDR3 is made up of 14 amino acids. CDR3 in DNA: TGTGCCAGCAGGGAGAAAGGCAGGGGCTACGAGCAGTACTTC. Amino acids: CASREKGRGYEQYF.

This clone was seen a single time. This sequence joins TRBV7-3 and TRBJ1-2; D is ambiguous. CDR1 and CDR2 (germline): SGHTA, FQGTGA. V lost 5 bases and J 4 bases, leaving 11 bases between the germline ends. This CDR3 spans 13 amino acids. In DNA form, the CDR3 reads TGTGCCAGCAGCGAAAAAGCGGGCTATGGCTACACCTTC. It is translated as CASSEKAGYGYTF.

This chain links TRBV30 with TRBJ2-7; D gene ambiguous. The CDR3 has 14 residues. Trimming cost V 0 bases and J 3 bases, with 12 bases left between them. In germline, CDR1 is GTSNPN, CDR2 SVGIG (reference sequence). In DNA, the CDR3 is TGTGCCTGGAGTGTATCCAGCGAACTCTACGAGCAGTACTTC. Encoded protein: CAWSVSSELYEQYF.

This clone has only a few counts. The chain recombines TRBV15 with TRBJ1-2, with 9 positions matching TRBD1. CDR1 and CDR2 from the germline V gene are LNHNV and YYDKDF (reference sequence). J lost 4 bases, V lost 3 bases, and 3 bases had no gene match. The CDR3 extends over 14 amino acids. The CDR3 sequence: CATSRDRGGYGYTF. The CDR3 bases are TGTGCCACCAGCAGGGACAGGGGAGGCTATGGCTACACCTTC.

DNA of the CDR3: TGTGCCAGCAGCGGGGAGGGGACTAGCGAGCCCTCCTACGAGCAGTACTTC. This translates into CASSGEGTSEPSYEQYF. This rearrangement joins TRBV5-5 to TRBJ2-7; 10 bases are shared with TRBD2. The CDR3 loop spans 17 amino acids. With V trimmed by 4 bases and J by 0 bases, 10 bases remained unmatched. CDR1 and CDR2 (germline): SGHKS, YYEKEE (reference sequence).

This clone has just one count. The chain uses TRBV2 and TRBJ1-1, with D perhaps TRBD1 (5 bases). The CDR3 runs to 14 residues. CDR1 and CDR2 (germline): SNHLY, FYNNEI. V was cut by 6 bases and J by 3 bases, with 14 bases left in between. CDR3 sequence reads: CASSPTAGYTEAFF. DNA of the CDR3: TGTGCCAGCAGCCCTACTGCAGGGTACACTGAAGCTTTCTTT.

This chain connects TRBV11-1 to TRBJ1-1; D not certain. The CDR3 runs to 15 residues. V lost 2 bases to trimming and J lost 1 base, with 11 bases between them. Germline CDR1 and CDR2: SGHAT and FQDESV (reference sequence). The CDR3 sequence is CASSLTDTANTEAFF. The DNA for the CDR3 is TGTGCCAGCAGCTTAACCGACACGGCGAACACTGAAGCTTTCTTT.

The chain couples TRBV9 to TRBJ1-6; D is possibly TRBD1 (6 bases). The V gene lost 4 bases and the J gene lost 4 bases, with 18 bases spanning the gap. Germline lookup yields CDR1 SGDLS and CDR2 YYNGEE. The CDR3 is 17 amino acids. The CDR3 is CASSLGSPRGYNSPLHF. For the CDR3, the DNA is TGTGCCAGCAGCCTTGGGTCCCCGAGGGGGTATAATTCACCCCTCCACTTT.

The rearrangement uses TRBV12-3 or TRBV12-4 and TRBJ1-1; D is uncertain. This CDR3 spans 13 amino acids. V gave up 3 bases and J gave up 1 base, with 6 bases separating them. The DNA for the CDR3 is TGTGCCAGCAGTTTTGGCGGGAACACTGAAGCTTTCTTT. Translated, it gives CASSFGGNTEAFF.

The chain combines TRBV12-3 or TRBV12-4 with TRBJ1-2; D gene unclear. The CDR3 has 12 residues. V dropped 5 bases and J dropped 3 bases, with 7 bases sitting between them. The CDR3 DNA reads TGTGCCAGCAGTCCCCGGGACTATGGCTACACCTTC. This codes for CASSPRDYGYTF.

The chain combines TRBV19 with TRBJ1-6; tentatively, D is TRBD1 (6 bases). Trimming removed 7 bases from V and 0 bases from J, with 10 bases in between. Germline V gives CDR1 LNHDA, CDR2 SQIVND (reference sequence). The CDR3 consists of 15 residues. The CDR3 reads CASKTGSSYNSPLHF. The CDR3 DNA reads as TGTGCCAGTAAAACAGGGAGCTCCTATAATTCACCCCTCCACTTT.